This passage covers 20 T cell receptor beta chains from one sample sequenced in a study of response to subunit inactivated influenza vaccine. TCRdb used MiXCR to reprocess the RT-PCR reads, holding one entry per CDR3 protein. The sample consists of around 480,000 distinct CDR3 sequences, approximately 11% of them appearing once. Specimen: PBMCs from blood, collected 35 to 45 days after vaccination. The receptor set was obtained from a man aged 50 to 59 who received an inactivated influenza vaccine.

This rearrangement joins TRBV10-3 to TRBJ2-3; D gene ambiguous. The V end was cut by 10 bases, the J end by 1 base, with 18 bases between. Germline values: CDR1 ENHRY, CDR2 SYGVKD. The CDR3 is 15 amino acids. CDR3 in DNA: TGTGCCACCCAAATAGGGCCCGAGGGCACAGATACGCAGTATTTT. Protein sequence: CATQIGPEGTDTQYF.

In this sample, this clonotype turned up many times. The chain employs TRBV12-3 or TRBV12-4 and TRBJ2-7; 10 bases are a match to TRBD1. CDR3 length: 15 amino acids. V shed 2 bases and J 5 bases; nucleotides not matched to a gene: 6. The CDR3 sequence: CASSLRDRGVDEQYF. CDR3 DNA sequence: TGTGCCAGCAGTTTAAGGGACAGGGGAGTCGACGAGCAGTACTTC.

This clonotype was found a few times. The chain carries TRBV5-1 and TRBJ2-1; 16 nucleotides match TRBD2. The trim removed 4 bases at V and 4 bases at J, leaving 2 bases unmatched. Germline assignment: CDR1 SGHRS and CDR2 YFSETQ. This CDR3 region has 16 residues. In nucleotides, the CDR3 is TGCGCCAGCAGCGGGGGACTAGCGGGAGGGTACAATGAGCAGTTCTTC. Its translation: CASSGGLAGGYNEQFF.

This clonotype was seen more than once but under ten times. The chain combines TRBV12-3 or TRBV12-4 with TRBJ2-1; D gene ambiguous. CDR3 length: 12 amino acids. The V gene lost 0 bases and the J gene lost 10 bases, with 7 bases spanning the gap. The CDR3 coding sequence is TGTGCCAGCAGTTTAGCGACTCAGGAGCAGTTCTTC. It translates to CASSLATQEQFF.

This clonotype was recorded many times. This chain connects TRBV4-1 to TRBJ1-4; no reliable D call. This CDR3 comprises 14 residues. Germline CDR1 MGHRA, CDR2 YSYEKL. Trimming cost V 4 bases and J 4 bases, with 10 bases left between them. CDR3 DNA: TGCGCCAGCAGCCTTGGCCTCCTTAATGAAAAACTGTTTTTT. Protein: CASSLGLLNEKLFF.

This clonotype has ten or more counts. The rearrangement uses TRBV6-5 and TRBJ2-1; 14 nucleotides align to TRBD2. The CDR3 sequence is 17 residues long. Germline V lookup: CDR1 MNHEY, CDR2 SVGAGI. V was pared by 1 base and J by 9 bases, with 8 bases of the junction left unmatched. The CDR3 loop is CASSYFPGLAGGGEQFF. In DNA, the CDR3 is TGTGCCAGCAGTTACTTCCCAGGACTAGCGGGGGGAGGTGAGCAGTTCTTC.

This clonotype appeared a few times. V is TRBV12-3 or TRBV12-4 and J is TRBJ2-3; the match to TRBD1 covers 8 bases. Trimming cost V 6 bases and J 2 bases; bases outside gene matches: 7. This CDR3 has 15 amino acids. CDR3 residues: CASRGTGHHTDTQYF. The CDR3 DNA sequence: TGTGCCAGCAGAGGGACAGGCCATCACACAGATACGCAGTATTTT.

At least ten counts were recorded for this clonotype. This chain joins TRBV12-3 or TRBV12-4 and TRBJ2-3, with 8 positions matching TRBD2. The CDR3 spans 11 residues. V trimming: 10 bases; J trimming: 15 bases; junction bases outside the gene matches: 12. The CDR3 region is CATLNSGVYYF. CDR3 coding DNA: TGTGCCACTTTAAATAGCGGGGTGTATTATTTT.

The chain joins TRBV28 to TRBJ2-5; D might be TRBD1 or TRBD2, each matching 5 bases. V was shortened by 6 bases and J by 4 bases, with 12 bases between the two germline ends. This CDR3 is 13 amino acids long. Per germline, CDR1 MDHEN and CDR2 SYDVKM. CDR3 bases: TGTGCCAGCAGGACGGGGCTGGGAGAGACCCAGTACTTC. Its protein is CASRTGLGETQYF.

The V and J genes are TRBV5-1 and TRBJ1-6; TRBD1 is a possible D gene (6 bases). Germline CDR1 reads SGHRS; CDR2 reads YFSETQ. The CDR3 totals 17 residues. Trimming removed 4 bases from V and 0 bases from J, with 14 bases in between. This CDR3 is CASSPGQLNSYNSPLHF. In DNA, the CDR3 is TGCGCCAGCAGCCCAGGACAGTTAAACTCCTATAATTCACCCCTCCACTTT.

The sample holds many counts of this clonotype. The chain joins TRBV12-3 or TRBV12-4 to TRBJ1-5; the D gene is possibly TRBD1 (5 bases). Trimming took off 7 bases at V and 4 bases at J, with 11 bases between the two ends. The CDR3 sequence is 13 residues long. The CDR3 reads CASTLGGNQPQHF. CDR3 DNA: TGTGCCAGCACCCTGGGGGGAAATCAGCCCCAGCATTTT.

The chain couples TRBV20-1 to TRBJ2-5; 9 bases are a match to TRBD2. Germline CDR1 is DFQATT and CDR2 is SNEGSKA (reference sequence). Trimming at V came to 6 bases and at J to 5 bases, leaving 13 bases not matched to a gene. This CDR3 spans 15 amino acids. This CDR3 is CSANRGLAIKETQYF. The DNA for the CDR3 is TGCAGTGCGAACCGGGGACTAGCCATAAAGGAGACCCAGTACTTC.

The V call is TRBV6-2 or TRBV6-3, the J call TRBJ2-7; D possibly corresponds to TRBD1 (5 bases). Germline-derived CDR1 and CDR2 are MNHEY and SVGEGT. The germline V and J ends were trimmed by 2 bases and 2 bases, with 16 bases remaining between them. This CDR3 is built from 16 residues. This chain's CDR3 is CASSYKGRTSTYEQYF. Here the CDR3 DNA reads TGTGCCAGCAGTTACAAGGGAAGGACATCTACCTACGAGCAGTACTTC.

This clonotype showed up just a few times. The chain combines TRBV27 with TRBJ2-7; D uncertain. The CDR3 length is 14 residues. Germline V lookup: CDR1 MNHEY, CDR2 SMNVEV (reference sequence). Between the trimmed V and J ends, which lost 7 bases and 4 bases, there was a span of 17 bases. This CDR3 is CASISTRGRYEQYF. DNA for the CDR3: TGTGCCAGCATTTCGACCAGAGGACGTTACGAGCAGTACTTC.

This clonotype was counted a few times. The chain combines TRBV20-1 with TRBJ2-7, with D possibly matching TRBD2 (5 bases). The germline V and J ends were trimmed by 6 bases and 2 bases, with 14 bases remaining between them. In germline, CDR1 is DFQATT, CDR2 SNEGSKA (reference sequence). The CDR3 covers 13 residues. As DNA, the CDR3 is TGCAGTGCCCCGGACTCACAGACCTACGAGCAGTACTTC. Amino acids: CSAPDSQTYEQYF.

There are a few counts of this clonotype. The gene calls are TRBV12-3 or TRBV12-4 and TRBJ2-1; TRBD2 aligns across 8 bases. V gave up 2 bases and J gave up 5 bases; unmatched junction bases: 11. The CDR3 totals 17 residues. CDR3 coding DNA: TGTGCCAGCAGTTTACGAGGATTGTTAGCGGGACACAATGAGCAGTTCTTC. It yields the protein CASSLRGLLAGHNEQFF.

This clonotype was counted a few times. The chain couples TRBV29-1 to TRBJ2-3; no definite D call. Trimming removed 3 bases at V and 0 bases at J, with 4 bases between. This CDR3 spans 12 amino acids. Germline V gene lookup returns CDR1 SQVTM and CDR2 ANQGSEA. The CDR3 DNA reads TGCAGCGTTGAGCCGAGCACAGATACGCAGTATTTT. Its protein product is CSVEPSTDTQYF.

The CDR3 DNA reads as TGTGCCAGCAGCATTTCGACAGGGGTAAGATTCACTGAGCAGTTCTTC. Its protein product is CASSISTGVRFTEQFF. The J gene is TRBJ2-1, the V gene TRBV7-6; 8 nucleotides agree with TRBD1. There are 16 residues in the CDR3. The germline V gene encodes CDR1 SGHVS and CDR2 FNYEAQ. V dropped 5 bases and J dropped 9; count of bases not matched to a gene: 15. Using reference TRBV7-6 and TRBJ2-1 for the parts outside the CDR3, the full variable domain is GAGVSQSPRYKVTKRGQDVALRCDPISGHVSLYWYRQALGQGPEFLTYFNYEAQQDKSGLPNDRFSAERPEGSISTLTIQRTEQRDSAMYRCASSISTGVRFTEQFFGPGTRLTVL.

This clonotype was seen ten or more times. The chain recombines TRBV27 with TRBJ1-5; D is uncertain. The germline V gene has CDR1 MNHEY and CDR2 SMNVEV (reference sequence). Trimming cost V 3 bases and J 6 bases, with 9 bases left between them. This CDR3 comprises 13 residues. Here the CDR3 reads CASSFSVRQPQHF. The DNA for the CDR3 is TGTGCCAGCAGTTTTTCGGTTCGTCAGCCCCAGCATTTT.

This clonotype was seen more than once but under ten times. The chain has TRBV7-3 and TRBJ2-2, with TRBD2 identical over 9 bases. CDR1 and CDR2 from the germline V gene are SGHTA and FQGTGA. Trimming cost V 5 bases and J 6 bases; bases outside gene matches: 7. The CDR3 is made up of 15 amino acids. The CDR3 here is CASSREAGGPGELFF. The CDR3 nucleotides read TGTGCCAGCAGCAGAGAAGCGGGAGGCCCCGGGGAGCTGTTTTTT.